Listed here is a single TCR beta chain. Its cognate antigen is unknown. CD45RO-negative, CCR7-positively selected cells formed the naive CD8 fraction, excluding terminally differentiated effector memory CD45RA+ cells. The data belong to a study of shared clonotypes between healthy human individuals. The study, taken as a whole, reports: Relative to their counterparts shared across all four donors, non-shared clonotypes exhibited diminished generation probabilities.

Genomic DNA of every subset was divided equally among multiple immunoSEQ plates. Clones were read by immunoSEQ multiplex PCR, and TCRdb kept only the in-frame ones, dropping some. The table records roughly 810,000 clones, about 96% of them present only once. The source of this sequence is a man aged 30 to 45 in good health. The sample taken for sequencing was naive CD8+ T cells sorted from blood.

The CDR3 coding sequence is TGTGCCAGCAGCTTTGGGACTAGCGGGGTGTACGAGCAGTACTTC. This translates into CASSFGTSGVYEQYF. This chain links TRBV7-6 with TRBJ2-7; 13 bases line up with TRBD2. The CDR3 is 15 residues long. Germline V gene lookup returns CDR1 SGHVS and CDR2 FNYEAQ. V gave up 3 bases and J gave up 4 bases; unmatched junction bases: 3. The variable domain in full, completed from reference TRBV7-6 and TRBJ2-7, reads GAGVSQSPRYKVTKRGQDVALRCDPISGHVSLYWYRQALGQGPEFLTYFNYEAQQDKSGLPNDRFSAERPEGSISTLTIQRTEQRDSAMYRCASSFGTSGVYEQYFGPGTRLTVT.